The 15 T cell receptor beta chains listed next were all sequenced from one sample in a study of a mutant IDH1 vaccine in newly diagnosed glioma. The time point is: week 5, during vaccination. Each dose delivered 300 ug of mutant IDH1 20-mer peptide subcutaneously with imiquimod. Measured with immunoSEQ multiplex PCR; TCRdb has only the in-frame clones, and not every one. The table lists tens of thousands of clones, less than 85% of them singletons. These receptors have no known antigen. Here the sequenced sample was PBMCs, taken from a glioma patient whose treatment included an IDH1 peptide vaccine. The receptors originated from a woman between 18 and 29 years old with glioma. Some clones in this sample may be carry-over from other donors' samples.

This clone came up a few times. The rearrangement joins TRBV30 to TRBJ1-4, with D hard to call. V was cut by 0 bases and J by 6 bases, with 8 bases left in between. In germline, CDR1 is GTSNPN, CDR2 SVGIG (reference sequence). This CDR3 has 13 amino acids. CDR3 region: CAWSVGWDEKLFF. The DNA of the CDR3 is TGTGCCTGGAGTGTTGGGTGGGATGAAAAACTGTTTTTT.

CDR3 sequence reads: CASSLDGNTGELFF. In DNA, the CDR3 is TGTGCCAGCAGCTTAGACGGGAACACCGGGGAGCTGTTTTTT. The genes are TRBV7-6 and TRBJ2-2; D gene ambiguous. The germline V gene encodes CDR1 SGHVS and CDR2 FNYEAQ. The CDR3 has 14 residues. V lost 1 base and J lost 1, with 4 bases in between.

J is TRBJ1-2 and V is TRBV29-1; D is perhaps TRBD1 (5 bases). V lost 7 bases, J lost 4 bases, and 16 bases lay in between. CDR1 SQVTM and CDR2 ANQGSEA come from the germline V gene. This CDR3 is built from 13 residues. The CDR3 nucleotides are TGCAGCGACACAGGATGGGGGTTCTATGGCTACACCTTC. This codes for CSDTGWGFYGYTF.

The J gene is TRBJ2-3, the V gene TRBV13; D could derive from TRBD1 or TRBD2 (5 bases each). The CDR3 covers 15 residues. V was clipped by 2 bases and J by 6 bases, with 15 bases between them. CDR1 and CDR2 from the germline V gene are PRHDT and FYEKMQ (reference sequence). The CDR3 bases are TGTGCCAGCAGCTTATCTCGGGGCCGGAGGGATACGCAGTATTTT. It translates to CASSLSRGRRDTQYF.

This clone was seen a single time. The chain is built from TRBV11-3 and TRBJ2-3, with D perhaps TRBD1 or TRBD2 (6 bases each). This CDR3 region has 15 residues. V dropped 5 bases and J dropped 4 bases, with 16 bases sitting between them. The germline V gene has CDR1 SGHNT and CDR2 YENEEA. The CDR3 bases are TGTGCCAGCAGCACCCGGGGGCCGGGGGCAGATACGCAGTATTTT. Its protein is CASSTRGPGADTQYF.

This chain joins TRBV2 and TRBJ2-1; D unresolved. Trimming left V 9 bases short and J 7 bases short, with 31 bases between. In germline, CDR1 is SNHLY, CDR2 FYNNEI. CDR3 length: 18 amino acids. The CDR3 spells CASHRTALGRYLSNEQFF. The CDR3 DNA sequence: TGTGCCAGTCACCGGACCGCCCTGGGCCGATATCTGAGTAATGAGCAGTTCTTC.

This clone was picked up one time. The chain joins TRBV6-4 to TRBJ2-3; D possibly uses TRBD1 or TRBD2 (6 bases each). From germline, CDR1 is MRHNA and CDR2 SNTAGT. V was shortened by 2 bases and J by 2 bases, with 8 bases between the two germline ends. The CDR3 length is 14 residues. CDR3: CASSDGGPTDTQYF. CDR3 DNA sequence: TGTGCCAGCAGTGACGGGGGGCCCACAGATACGCAGTATTTT.

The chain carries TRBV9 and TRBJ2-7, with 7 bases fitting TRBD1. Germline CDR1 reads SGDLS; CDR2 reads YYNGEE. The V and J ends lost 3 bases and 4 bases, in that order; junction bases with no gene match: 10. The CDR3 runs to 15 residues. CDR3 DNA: TGTGCCAGCAGCGCCTCTGGGGACAGTTCTTACGAGCAGTACTTC. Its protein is CASSASGDSSYEQYF.

Here the CDR3 DNA reads TGTGCCAGCAGGCGCGAATTTGGGACTAATGAAAAACTGTTTTTT. This encodes CASRREFGTNEKLFF. The rearrangement uses TRBV6-1 and TRBJ1-4; D remains unclear. V lost 6 bases, J lost 2 bases, and 13 bases lay in between. The CDR3 has 15 amino acids. Germline values: CDR1 MNHNS, CDR2 SASEGT.

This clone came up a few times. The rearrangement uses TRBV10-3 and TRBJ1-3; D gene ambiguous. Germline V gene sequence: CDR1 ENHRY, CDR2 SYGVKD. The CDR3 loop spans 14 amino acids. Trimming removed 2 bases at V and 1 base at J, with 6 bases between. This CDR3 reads CAISEERSGNTIYF. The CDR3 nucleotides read TGTGCCATCAGTGAGGAGAGGTCTGGAAACACCATATATTTT.

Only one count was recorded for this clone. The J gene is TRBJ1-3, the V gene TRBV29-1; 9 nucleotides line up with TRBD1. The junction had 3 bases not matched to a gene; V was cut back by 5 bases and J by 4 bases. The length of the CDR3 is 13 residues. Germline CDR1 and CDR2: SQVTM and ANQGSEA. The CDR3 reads CSVTGGEGNTIYF. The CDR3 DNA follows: TGCAGCGTTACAGGGGGCGAAGGAAACACCATATATTTT.

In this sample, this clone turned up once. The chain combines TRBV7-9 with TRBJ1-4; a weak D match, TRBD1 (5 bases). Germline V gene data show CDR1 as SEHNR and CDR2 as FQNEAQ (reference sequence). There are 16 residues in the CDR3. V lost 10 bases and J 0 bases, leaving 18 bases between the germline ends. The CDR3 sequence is CAIGPGRFATNEKLFF. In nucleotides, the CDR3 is TGTGCCATCGGCCCGGGACGCTTTGCAACTAATGAAAAACTGTTTTTT.

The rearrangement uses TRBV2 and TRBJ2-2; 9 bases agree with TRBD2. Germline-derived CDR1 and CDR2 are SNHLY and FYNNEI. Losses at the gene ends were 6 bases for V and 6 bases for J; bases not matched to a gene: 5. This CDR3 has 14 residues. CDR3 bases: TGTGCCAGCAGCCTAGCGGGAAGGGCCGGGGAGCTGTTTTTT. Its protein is CASSLAGRAGELFF.

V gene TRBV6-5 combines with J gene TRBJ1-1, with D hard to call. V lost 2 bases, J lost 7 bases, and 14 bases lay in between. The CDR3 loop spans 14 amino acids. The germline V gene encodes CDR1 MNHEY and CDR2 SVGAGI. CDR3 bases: TGTGCCAGCAGTTACGAACAGCCGTTCGGTGAAGCTTTCTTT. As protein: CASSYEQPFGEAFF.

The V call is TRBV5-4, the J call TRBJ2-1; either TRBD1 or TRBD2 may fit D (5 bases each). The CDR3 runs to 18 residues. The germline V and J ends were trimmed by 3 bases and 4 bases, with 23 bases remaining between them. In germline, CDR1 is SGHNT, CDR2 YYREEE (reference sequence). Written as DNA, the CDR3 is TGTGCCAGCAGCTCCCTTAGGGGCATAGCGACGGGATACAATGAGCAGTTCTTC. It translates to CASSSLRGIATGYNEQFF.